This is a list of T cell receptor beta chains from one sample in a study of tumor-infiltrating lymphocytes in primary liver carcinoma. TCRdb re-derived calls from the multiplex PCR reads in MiXCR, one entry per CDR3 protein. The data show about 66,000 distinct CDR3 sequences, over 60% seen once. The material sequenced was liver tumor tissue from sampling region 4. The origin of the receptors is a man aged 40-49 years with primary liver carcinoma and hepatitis B virus infection. CDR3s include the opening cysteine and the closing phenylalanine or tryptophan.

>TRBV28|TRBJ1-1
CASSRKFGVGAGKNTEAFF
>TRBV11-2|TRBJ2-7
CASSSIQGTIHNEQYF
>TRBV10-3|TRBJ1-6
CAISNRVENSPLHF
>TRBV11-2|TRBJ2-1
CASGLYQLVSEQFF
>TRBV6-1|TRBJ1-4
CASTVQGVTNKKLFF
>TRBV11-2|TRBJ2-7
CASSLRWTEENEQYF
>TRBV5-1|TRBJ2-2
CASSLAGRALDGELFF
>TRBV29-1|TRBJ2-3
CGVSGASGFTDTQYF
>TRBV6-2/TRBV6-3|TRBJ2-7
CASTPSGGGSYERYF
>TRBV24-1|TRBJ2-1
CATGDASGNSYNEQFF
>TRBV11-2|TRBJ2-5
CASSFEWSKTETQYF
>TRBV29-1|TRBJ2-4
CSVVTVSRLAKNIQYF
>TRBV5-4|TRBJ2-3
CASSLVGATDTQYF
>TRBV11-2|TRBJ2-1
CASSLLPSGNEQFF
>TRBV12-3/TRBV12-4|TRBJ2-5
CASRRGTSGIQETQYF
>TRBV6-5|TRBJ2-7
CAAHSGGAYDQYF
>TRBV11-2|TRBJ2-5
CVSSCSPAHETQYF
>TRBV30|TRBJ1-1
CACSGRGGTEAFF
>TRBV11-2|TRBJ2-1
CASSFSWSSNEQFF
>TRBV11-2|TRBJ2-3
CASSLDPGETSTDRQYF
>TRBV6-5|TRBJ1-6
CVSIKSGGSQPHF
>TRBV29-1|TRBJ2-7
CSVEDGSGYEHYF
>TRBV20-1|TRBJ2-3
CSAPVFTGRSDTQYF
>TRBV4-1|TRBJ2-1
CASSGTTRNEQSF
>TRBV10-3|TRBJ1-5
CAISENEGEQPRHF
>TRBV7-8|TRBJ2-2
CASSLVQQNTGELFF
>TRBV6-1|TRBJ2-1
CAGSELAGMNEQFF
>TRBV11-2|TRBJ2-5
CVSIPTMTSGSGETQYF
>TRBV28|TRBJ2-5
CASSPSCQETQYF
>TRBV4-2|TRBJ2-2
CVSSQNPSENTGELLF
>TRBV29-1|TRBJ2-3
CSVGRTAMGDTQYF
>TRBV6-5|TRBJ2-1
CASSCRPGARLKQFF
>TRBV7-9|TRBJ2-1
CVSSSERGEQLF
>TRBV6-2/TRBV6-3|TRBJ2-4
CASSYGVSSGENIQYF
>TRBV5-6|TRBJ2-2
CASSSMGLAGVLNIGELFF